The source of this T cell receptor beta chain is a study of T cells in Graves' hyperthyroidism and ophthalmopathy. The overall study: Peripheral blood sampling occurred at initial diagnosis, before any treatment. Study observations and caveats: Before onset, by a median of around six months, the model predicted ophthalmopathy.

Using RNA transcripts as the source, TCR beta CDR3 regions were amplified. In the first-round RT-PCR of the TCR CDR3, the HTBI primer set was used. TCRdb re-called the multiplex PCR reads through MiXCR, storing one row per CDR3 protein. The sample yields about 680,000 distinct CDR3 sequences, 35% seen once. Pregnant or lactating patients were excluded, as were those with uncontrolled infection or other autoimmune disease. Each 10 ml fresh peripheral blood draw supplied the PBMCs. Details on this clonotype: Its target is not known.

Germline loops: CDR1 SEHNR, CDR2 FQNEAQ (reference sequence). This CDR3 has 13 residues. V was clipped by 8 bases and J by 4 bases, with 14 bases between them. The chain carries TRBV7-9 and TRBJ1-2; D gene ambiguous. Sequences were obtained from blood. This clonotype was obtained from a woman between 40 and 50 years old with Graves' hyperthyroidism. The CDR3 DNA is TGTGCCAGCTCACCGCTCTCTGGCTATGGCTACACCTTC. As protein: CASSPLSGYGYTF.